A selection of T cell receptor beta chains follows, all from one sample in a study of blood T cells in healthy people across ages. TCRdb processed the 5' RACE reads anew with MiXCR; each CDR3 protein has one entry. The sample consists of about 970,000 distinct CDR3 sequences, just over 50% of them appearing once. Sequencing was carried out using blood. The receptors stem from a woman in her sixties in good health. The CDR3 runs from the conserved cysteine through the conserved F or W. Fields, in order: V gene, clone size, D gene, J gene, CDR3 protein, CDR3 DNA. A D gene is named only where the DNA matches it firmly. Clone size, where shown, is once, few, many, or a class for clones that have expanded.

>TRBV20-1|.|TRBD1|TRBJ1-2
CSAIPGQVYGGYTF
TGCAGTGCTATTCCGGGACAGGTTTATGGGGGCTACACCTTC
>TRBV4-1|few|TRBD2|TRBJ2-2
CASRTSGFNTGELFF
TGCGCCAGCAGAACTAGCGGGTTTAACACCGGGGAGCTGTTTTTT
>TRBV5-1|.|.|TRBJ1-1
CASSLSAPTTEAFF
TGCGCCAGCAGCTTGTCTGCCCCCACCACTGAAGCTTTCTTT
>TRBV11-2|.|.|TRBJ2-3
CASSATRDTDTQYF
TGTGCCAGCAGCGCGACTAGAGACACAGATACGCAGTATTTT
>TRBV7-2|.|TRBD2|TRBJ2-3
CASSFSGGLLSADTQYF
TGTGCCAGCAGCTTCAGCGGGGGTCTCTTAAGCGCAGATACGCAGTATTTT
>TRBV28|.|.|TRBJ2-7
CASSFGYSGGDYEQYF
TGTGCCAGCAGTTTTGGGTATAGCGGAGGGGATTACGAGCAGTACTTC
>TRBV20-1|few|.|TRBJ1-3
CSASYLHSEKDDTIYF
TGCAGTGCTAGTTATCTTCATTCGGAAAAGGACGACACCATATATTTT
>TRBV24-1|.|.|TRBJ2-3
CATSDPDGTDTQYF
TGTGCCACCAGTGATCCCGACGGCACAGATACGCAGTATTTT
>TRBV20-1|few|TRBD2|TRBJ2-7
CSASGTREIRGGQYF
TGCAGTGCTAGCGGAACGCGAGAGATTCGGGGGGGCCAGTACTTC
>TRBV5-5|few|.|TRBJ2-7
CASSRYRAEQYF
TGTGCCAGCAGCCGATATCGAGCCGAGCAGTACTTC
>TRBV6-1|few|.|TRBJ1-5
CASSRQIHQPQHF
TGTGCCAGCAGCAGACAGATTCATCAGCCCCAGCATTTT
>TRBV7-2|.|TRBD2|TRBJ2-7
CASSLVKLAGGPGEQYF
TGTGCCAGCAGCTTAGTTAAACTAGCGGGAGGGCCTGGGGAGCAGTACTTC
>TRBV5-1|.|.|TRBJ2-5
CASSPGRGFQTQYF
TGCGCCAGCAGCCCGGGACGAGGCTTTCAGACCCAGTACTTC
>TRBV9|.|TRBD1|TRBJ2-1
CASSVQPQGAYNEQFF
TGTGCCAGCAGCGTTCAACCCCAGGGGGCGTACAATGAGCAGTTCTTC
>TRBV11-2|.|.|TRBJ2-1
CASSLGSLSSYNEQFF
TGTGCCAGCAGCTTAGGGAGCCTCAGCTCCTACAATGAGCAGTTCTTC
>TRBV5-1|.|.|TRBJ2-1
CASSPTIRGSYNEQFF
TGCGCCAGCAGCCCCACGATCCGCGGCTCCTACAATGAGCAGTTCTTC
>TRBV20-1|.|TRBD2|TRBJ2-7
CSARSGGLYEQYF
TGCAGTGCTAGAAGCGGGGGGCTATACGAGCAGTACTTC
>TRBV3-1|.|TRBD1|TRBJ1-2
CASSQGQGISGYTF
TGTGCCAGCAGCCAAGGACAGGGCATTAGTGGCTACACCTTC
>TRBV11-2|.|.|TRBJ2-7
CASSCRDGAYEQYF
TGTGCCAGCAGCTGCCGAGACGGAGCCTACGAGCAGTACTTC
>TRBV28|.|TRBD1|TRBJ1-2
CASKTGQGRGYGYTF
TGTGCCAGCAAAACCGGACAGGGTCGGGGCTATGGCTACACCTTC
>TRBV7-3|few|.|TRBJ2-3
CAGSCHREPITDTQYF
TGTGCCGGCAGCTGCCATCGGGAACCCATCACAGATACGCAGTATTTT
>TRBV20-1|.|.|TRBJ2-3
CSAETERTQYF
TGCAGTGCCGAAACAGAACGTACGCAGTATTTT
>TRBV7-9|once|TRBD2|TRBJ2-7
CASSSSSFSGRPYEQYF
TGTGCCAGCAGCTCATCCTCTTTCTCCGGGAGGCCCTACGAGCAGTACTTC
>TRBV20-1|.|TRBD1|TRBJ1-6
CSAPGTGNSPLHF
TGCAGTGCCCCAGGGACAGGGAATTCACCCCTCCACTTT
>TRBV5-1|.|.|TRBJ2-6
CASSARTAGANVLTF
TGCGCCAGCAGCGCCCGGACAGCTGGGGCCAACGTCCTGACTTTC
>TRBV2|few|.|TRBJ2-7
CASSEARLGGRTVYEQYF
TGTGCCAGCAGTGAAGCAAGATTGGGGGGTAGGACCGTCTACGAGCAGTACTTC
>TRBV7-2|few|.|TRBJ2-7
CASSRPRDIISYEQYF
TGTGCCAGCAGCCGTCCCCGGGACATTATCTCCTACGAGCAGTACTTC
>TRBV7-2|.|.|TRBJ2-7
CARSVGTAYEQYF
TGTGCCCGCAGCGTAGGCACAGCCTACGAGCAGTACTTC
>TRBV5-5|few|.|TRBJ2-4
CASSLWGAGAKNIQYF
TGTGCCAGCAGCTTGTGGGGGGCGGGAGCCAAAAACATTCAGTACTTC
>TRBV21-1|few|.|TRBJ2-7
CASSKRKGGQGHGYEQYF
TGTGCCAGCAGCAAAAGGAAAGGGGGACAGGGACATGGCTACGAGCAGTACTTC
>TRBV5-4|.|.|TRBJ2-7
CASSFPAGGSVYEQYF
TGTGCCAGCAGCTTTCCGGCAGGGGGGTCGGTCTACGAGCAGTACTTC
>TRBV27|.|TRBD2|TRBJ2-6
CASTRVAGVLAGANVLTF
TGTGCCAGCACCCGGGTAGCGGGAGTTTTAGCGGGGGCCAACGTCCTGACTTTC
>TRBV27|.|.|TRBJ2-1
CASSSPRAEGQFF
TGTGCCAGCAGTTCTCCACGGGCGGAGGGGCAGTTCTTC
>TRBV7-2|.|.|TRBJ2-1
CTSSPRASAAPNEQFF
TGTACCAGCAGCCCTAGGGCTTCGGCTGCACCCAATGAGCAGTTCTTC
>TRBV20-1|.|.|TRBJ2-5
CSVGAARRASQYF
TGCAGCGTGGGGGCGGCGAGAAGAGCGTCCCAGTACTTC
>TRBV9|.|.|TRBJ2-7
CASSVNSLSYEQYF
TGTGCCAGCAGCGTAAATTCCCTCTCCTACGAGCAGTACTTC
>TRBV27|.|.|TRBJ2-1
CASSFGMSSYNEQFF
TGTGCCAGCAGTTTTGGCATGAGCTCCTACAATGAGCAGTTCTTC
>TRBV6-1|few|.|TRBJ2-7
CAEGGFYEQYF
TGTGCCGAAGGAGGGTTCTACGAGCAGTACTTC
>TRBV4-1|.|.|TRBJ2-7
CASRSNRDEQYF
TGCGCCAGCAGGTCCAACAGGGACGAGCAGTACTTC
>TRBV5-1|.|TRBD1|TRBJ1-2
CASCRDSGSYGYTF
TGCGCCAGCTGCCGGGACAGCGGTTCTTATGGCTACACCTTC
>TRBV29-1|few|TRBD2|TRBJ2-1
CSVELPSGNNEQFF
TGCAGCGTTGAATTACCTAGCGGTAACAATGAGCAGTTCTTC
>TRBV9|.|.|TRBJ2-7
CASSQTRWDYEQYF
TGTGCCAGCAGCCAAACAAGATGGGACTACGAGCAGTACTTC